A selection of T cell receptor beta chains follows, all from one sample in a study of radiotherapy plus CTLA-4 blockade in lung cancer. Repertoires were generated with immunoSEQ multiplex PCR, while TCRdb's copy carries only in-frame clones and drops some. Found here are around 43,000 clones, 65% to 75% of them singletons; the top ten hold 9.8%. The source material was peripheral blood, sampled from a patient treated with radiotherapy plus ipilimumab. The origin of the receptors is a human donor with non-small cell lung cancer who had stable disease on radiotherapy plus ipilimumab. Both conserved end residues are part of each CDR3. Each record gives: CDR3 protein, CDR3 DNA, clone size, J gene, D gene, V gene. The D gene is left open where the match is weak. For some rows the clone size is stated as once, few or many, or as a class when expanded; others skip it.

CASSIYRGDTEAFF,TGTGCCAGTAGTATCTACAGGGGGGACACTGAAGCTTTCTTT,NA,TRBJ1-1,TRBD1,TRBV19
CASSQDSQGGYTF,TGTGCCAGCAGCCAAGATTCGCAGGGGGGCTACACCTTC,NA,TRBJ1-2,NA,TRBV14
CASKGTSGASYEQYF,TGCGCCAGCAAGGGGACTAGCGGGGCCTCCTACGAGCAGTACTTC,NA,TRBJ2-7,TRBD2,TRBV10-2
CASSYGQGGGYTF,TGTGCCAGCAGTTACGGACAGGGAGGCGGCTACACCTTC,NA,TRBJ1-2,TRBD1,TRBV6-6
CASRGQGRTGELFF,TGTGCCAGCAGAGGACAGGGGAGGACCGGGGAGCTGTTTTTT,NA,TRBJ2-2,TRBD1,TRBV2
CASSRDSSSGNTIYF,TGCGCCAGCAGTAGGGACAGCTCCTCTGGAAACACCATATATTTT,few,TRBJ1-3,TRBD1,TRBV10-1
CASGLASGQGASGYTF,TGTGCTAGTGGTTTAGCCTCGGGACAGGGGGCCTCTGGCTACACCTTC,NA,TRBJ1-2,TRBD1,TRBV12-5
CASSHLKTGTGSYEQYF,TGCGCCAGCAGCCACTTAAAGACCGGGACAGGGTCCTACGAGCAGTACTTC,NA,TRBJ2-7,TRBD1,TRBV4-1
CASSFQGSRSPLHF,TGTGCCAGCAGTTTCCAGGGTTCTCGGTCACCCCTCCACTTT,medium-sized,TRBJ1-6,NA,TRBV27
CASSRTANTGELFF,TGCGCCAGCAGTCGGACAGCGAACACCGGGGAGCTGTTTTTT,NA,TRBJ2-2,NA,TRBV5-1
CASSSGQNNEQFF,TGTGCCAGCAGCTCGGGACAGAACAATGAGCAGTTCTTC,many,TRBJ2-1,TRBD1,TRBV7-6
CASSEWAGASYEQYF,TGTGCCAGCAGTGAGTGGGCGGGGGCCTCCTACGAGCAGTACTTC,few,TRBJ2-7,NA,TRBV6-1
CASSLGQGAGGYTF,TGTGCCAGCAGTTTGGGACAGGGGGCAGGGGGCTACACCTTC,NA,TRBJ1-2,TRBD1,TRBV27
CASSVATGNFYGYTF,TGTGCCAGCAGTGTTGCGACAGGGAACTTCTATGGCTACACCTTC,NA,TRBJ1-2,TRBD1,TRBV2
CASSPNQGETQYF,TGTGCCAGCAGCCCCAACCAGGGGGAGACCCAGTACTTC,few,TRBJ2-5,NA,TRBV7-9
CASSNRQGMRTEAFF,TGTGCCAGCAGCAACCGACAGGGCATGAGGACTGAAGCTTTCTTT,NA,TRBJ1-1,TRBD1,TRBV5-4
CASSLAGANHEQYF,TGTGCCAGCAGCTTAGCAGGGGCTAATCACGAGCAGTACTTC,NA,TRBJ2-7,NA,TRBV7-8
CASSYFRTGNYGYTF,TGTGCCAGCAGTTACTTCCGGACAGGGAACTATGGCTACACCTTC,NA,TRBJ1-2,TRBD1,TRBV6-6
CASSLQGAGDGYTF,TGTGCCAGCAGCTTACAGGGGGCGGGGGATGGCTACACCTTC,few,TRBJ1-2,TRBD1,TRBV7-9
CASSVPVGGPGDIQYF,TGTGCCAGCAGTGTTCCCGTGGGAGGACCGGGGGACATTCAGTACTTC,NA,TRBJ2-4,NA,TRBV6-1
CASSLSGGRITDTQYF,TGTGCCAGCAGTTTATCTGGAGGGAGGATCACAGATACGCAGTATTTT,NA,TRBJ2-3,NA,TRBV27
CASSLDSGGRGETQYF,TGTGCCAGCAGCTTAGATAGCGGGGGCAGGGGAGAGACCCAGTACTTC,NA,TRBJ2-5,TRBD2,TRBV11-2
CASSLGGGDEKLFF,TGTGCCAGCAGCTTGGGGGGTGGTGATGAAAAACTGTTTTTT,NA,TRBJ1-4,NA,TRBV7-9
CASSRMENEQFF,TGTGCCAGCAGTCGGATGGAGAATGAGCAGTTCTTC,few,TRBJ2-1,NA,TRBV2
CASSFDREEKLFF,TGTGCCAGCAGCTTCGACAGGGAAGAAAAACTGTTTTTT,few,TRBJ1-4,TRBD1,TRBV11-2
CASSLPAASNEKLFF,TGCGCCAGCAGCTTGCCCGCAGCGAGCAATGAAAAACTGTTTTTT,once,TRBJ1-4,NA,TRBV5-1
CASSQGDRMVTNEKLFF,TGTGCCAGCAGCCAAGGGGACAGGATGGTCACTAATGAAAAACTGTTTTTT,few,TRBJ1-4,TRBD1,TRBV4-2
CASSEGAKTYEQYF,TGTGCCAGCAGCGAAGGGGCTAAAACCTACGAGCAGTACTTC,NA,TRBJ2-7,NA,TRBV9
CASSLDLRTENSPLHF,TGTGCCAGCAGCTTAGATCTTAGGACAGAAAATTCACCCCTCCACTTT,few,TRBJ1-6,NA,TRBV11-3
CASSQMYRGSYGYTF,TGCGCCAGCAGCCAGATGTACAGGGGATCCTATGGCTACACCTTC,NA,TRBJ1-2,TRBD1,TRBV4-1
CASSPGMYYEQYF,TGTGCCAGCAGCCCCGGGATGTATTACGAGCAGTACTTC,few,TRBJ2-7,NA,TRBV14
CSVRSQETQYF,TGCAGCGTTCGGAGCCAAGAGACCCAGTACTTC,few,TRBJ2-5,NA,TRBV29-1
CASSSGQALETQYF,TGCGCCAGCAGCTCTGGACAGGCGCTGGAGACCCAGTACTTC,NA,TRBJ2-5,TRBD1,TRBV5-1
CASSAKETQYF,TGTGCCAGCAGTGCCAAAGAGACCCAGTACTTC,NA,TRBJ2-5,NA,TRBV6-1
CASSQAGVTEAFF,TGTGCCAGCAGCCAAGCAGGGGTAACTGAAGCTTTCTTT,NA,TRBJ1-1,NA,TRBV4-2
CATSRGGGFRQPQHF,TGTGCCACCAGCAGAGGGGGGGGGTTCCGGCAGCCCCAGCATTTT,NA,TRBJ1-5,NA,TRBV15
CASGQAGNTIYF,TGTGCCAGCGGACAGGCGGGAAACACCATATATTTT,few,TRBJ1-3,TRBD1,TRBV6-5
CASSVGTSTYEQYF,TGCGCCAGCAGCGTCGGGACAAGTACCTACGAGCAGTACTTC,NA,TRBJ2-7,NA,TRBV5-1
CASSHTGKTYEQYF,TGTGCCAGCAGCCATACCGGGAAGACCTACGAGCAGTACTTC,NA,TRBJ2-7,NA,TRBV4-2
CASSAHTGPGNTIYF,TGTGCCAGCAGCGCACATACAGGGCCTGGAAACACCATATATTTT,NA,TRBJ1-3,NA,TRBV7-9
CASSSRAGGDQETQYF,TGTGCCAGCAGCTCCCGAGCGGGGGGGGATCAAGAGACCCAGTACTTC,once,TRBJ2-5,TRBD2,TRBV5-4
CASSGDAGGGNLETQYF,TGTGCCAGCAGCGGGGACGCAGGGGGCGGCAATCTAGAGACCCAGTACTTC,NA,TRBJ2-5,TRBD1,TRBV5-6
CASSQDGRLVQYTQYF,TGTGCCAGCAGCCAAGATGGAAGACTAGTACAGTATACGCAGTATTTT,NA,TRBJ2-3,NA,TRBV4-2
CASSPTTGTTIYF,TGTGCCAGCTCACCGACGACAGGCACCACCATATATTTT,NA,TRBJ1-3,NA,TRBV18
CASSDPWTGSAFF,TGTGCCAGCAGTGATCCCTGGACAGGGTCGGCTTTCTTT,NA,TRBJ1-1,TRBD1,TRBV25-1
CSVVQGGTEAFF,TGCAGCGTTGTACAGGGGGGCACTGAAGCTTTCTTT,few,TRBJ1-1,TRBD1,TRBV29-1
CAGSVVGGGGSPLHF,TGTGCCGGCAGCGTAGTAGGGGGCGGAGGTTCACCCCTCCACTTT,NA,TRBJ1-6,TRBD1,TRBV9
CASSHSDRTKNIQYF,TGTGCCAGCAGCCATTCTGACAGGACAAAAAACATTCAGTACTTC,NA,TRBJ2-4,NA,TRBV7-9
CASSLSGRGFNTIYF,TGTGCCAGCAGCTTATCCGGTCGGGGGTTTAACACCATATATTTT,once,TRBJ1-3,NA,TRBV7-9
CASRPSGGGDTQYF,TGTGCCAGTAGACCAAGCGGGGGGGGAGATACGCAGTATTTT,NA,TRBJ2-3,TRBD2,TRBV19
CAISQNRDSYYPRYEQYF,TGTGCCATCAGTCAGAACCGGGACAGCTACTATCCACGCTACGAGCAGTACTTC,NA,TRBJ2-7,TRBD1,TRBV10-3
CASSRKRGGDYGYTF,TGTGCCAGCAGCCGTAAAAGAGGGGGCGACTATGGCTACACCTTC,medium-sized,TRBJ1-2,TRBD1,TRBV6-5
CASSPRWDRGKANYGYTF,TGTGCCAGCAGCCCCCGGTGGGACAGGGGGAAGGCTAACTATGGCTACACCTTC,NA,TRBJ1-2,TRBD1,TRBV9